The present T cell receptor (beta chain) was sequenced within a study of blood T cell repertoires in COVID-19 (dated by TCRdb to the early 2020s). In terms of the full investigation: Collaborator samples came from the United States, Italy and Spain and covered acute and convalescent phases of COVID-19. The prospective study material was composed of cDNA or gDNA derived from T cells, B-cell-depleted T cells, or PBMCs. Subjects who had been exposed to COVID-19, were actively infected with it, or had recovered from it provided the deeply sampled blood TCRbeta repertoires that made up the dataset. The repertoires were released in a freely available public database intended as a resource for research on the immune response to SARS-CoV-2. The samples were drawn from the first 160 participants of the ongoing ImmuneRACE study and from some 1,300 subjects provided by 6 global collaborators. The sample metadata nearly always contained a de-identified subject ID, COVID-19 status, age in years and sex. Where available, HLA class I and class II types were taken from metadata supplied by the sample provider and were not determined by assay-based typing.

The CDR3 runs 18 amino acids, cysteine and phenylalanine included. The DNA shown is the 54-base CDR3, in frame from base 1. CDR1 SGHRS and CDR2 YFSETQ are derived from the germline V gene. V is clipped by 4 bases and J by 4 bases, and the sequence between their germline boundaries is 26 bases long. The study at large found these results: The quantity of clinical and demographic metadata differed by source and by participant and was supplied without curation.

A remark on this clone: No cognate antigen has been identified for it. No clone much larger than this one lies a single base away; base qualities are absent.

TCRbeta CDR3 regions were amplified from genomic DNA by means of the immunoSEQ Assay, a bias-controlled multiplex PCR. Turning to the authors' computational methods: Within the assay, amplification of reference gene primers was used to estimate how many nucleated cells each sample contained. Sequence reads were collapsed and filtered to measure the absolute abundance of every unique TCRbeta CDR3 rearrangement. For each sample, productive Simpson clonality was calculated as the square root of Simpson's diversity index over productive rearrangements. The clones in this table, taken by TCRdb from immuneACCESS, are in-frame only. Not every clone is retained; where verified, under half of the shortfall comes from an unresolved V gene, and the cause of the rest is unknown. V and J calls and clone size are as listed in that table; D and trimming were resolved from the DNA. The sample profile shows around 190,000 clones; approximately 90% of them were found once. Together, the top ten hold around 1.1% of the sample.

Each collaborating institution followed its own protocols to collect whole blood in K2EDTA tubes. Collaborator samples were shipped for TCRbeta analysis as frozen whole blood, isolated PBMCs, or DNA extracted from either sample type. The receptor comes from a man under 40 with acute or convalescent COVID-19. The sample consisted of peripheral blood. This sequence uses TRBV5-1 and TRBJ1-1; the D gene is perhaps TRBD1, from 5 matching bases. The CDR3 protein: CASSHLQGGARGSTEAFF. The bases are TGCGCCAGCAGCCATCTCCAGGGAGGGGCTAGGGGTAGCACTGAAGCTTTCTTT.